The 16 T cell receptor beta chains below were found in one sample sequenced in a study of blood T cell repertoires in COVID-19. The repertoire was sequenced with immunoSEQ multiplex PCR; TCRdb's copy has only in-frame clones and lacks some. The sample lists about 210,000 clones; around 83% were seen once. The specimen was peripheral blood. The receptors come from a man aged 50-60 years with active or convalescent COVID-19.

The chain links TRBV28 to TRBJ1-2, with 9 bases aligning to TRBD1. Trimming removed 4 bases from V and 0 bases from J; junction bases left unmatched: 9. This CDR3 is 17 amino acids long. Per the germline V gene, CDR1 is MDHEN and CDR2 is SYDVKM. The CDR3 DNA is TGTGCCAGCAGTTCCACAGGGGGCGTAAAAGCTAACTATGGCTACACCTTC. This sequence encodes CASSSTGGVKANYGYTF.

V gene TRBV11-3 combines with J gene TRBJ2-7, with D possibly TRBD2 on 5 matching bases. V lost 3 bases and J lost 1, with 7 bases in between. The V gene's germline CDR1 is SGHNT and CDR2 YENEEA. This CDR3 is built from 13 residues. DNA for the CDR3: TGTGCCAGCAGCTTCGGGGAATCCTACGAGCAGTACTTC. Amino acid sequence: CASSFGESYEQYF.

V gene TRBV2 combines with J gene TRBJ1-5; TRBD1 is a possible D gene (6 bases). This CDR3 has 14 residues. Trimming removed 0 bases at V and 6 bases at J, with 9 bases between. Germline CDR1 is SNHLY and CDR2 is FYNNEI. DNA for the CDR3: TGTGCCAGCAGTGAAGCGGGGGGGCTTCAGCCCCAGCATTTT. Translating it yields CASSEAGGLQPQHF.

The V call is TRBV6-4, the J call TRBJ1-2; D not certain. CDR3 length equals 11 residues. V dropped 9 bases and J dropped 8 bases, with 13 bases sitting between them. Germline CDR1 reads MRHNA; CDR2 reads SNTAGT. CDR3 sequence: CASETCEGYTF. CDR3 nucleotide sequence: TGTGCCAGTGAAACGTGTGAGGGCTACACCTTC.

The chain joins TRBV7-8 to TRBJ1-1; TRBD1 aligns across 8 bases. The CDR3 contains 14 residues. CDR1 SGHVS and CDR2 FQNEAQ come from the germline V gene. V lost 4 bases to trimming and J lost 5 bases; unmatched junction nucleotides: 6. For the CDR3, the DNA is TGTGCCAGCAGCTCCCAGGGGGCCTTGACTGAAGCTTTCTTT. This encodes CASSSQGALTEAFF.

The chain has TRBV9 and TRBJ2-1; D ambiguous. This CDR3 region has 13 residues. V was cut by 4 bases and J by 6 bases, with 11 bases left in between. Germline CDR1 and CDR2: SGDLS and YYNGEE. For the CDR3, the DNA is TGTGCCAGCAGCACCCGGAGTACCAATGAGCAGTTCTTC. This sequence encodes CASSTRSTNEQFF.

This chain links TRBV19 with TRBJ1-5, with no clear D. Germline CDR1 is LNHDA and CDR2 is SQIVND (reference sequence). The CDR3 runs to 14 residues. V gave up 8 bases and J gave up 6 bases, with 17 bases separating them. The CDR3 nucleotides read TGTGCCAGTGCCCTTTCCCCACGGGGTCAGCCCCAGCATTTT. Protein sequence: CASALSPRGQPQHF.

The J gene is TRBJ1-2, the V gene TRBV5-4, with D perhaps TRBD1 (5 bases). The germline gives CDR1 SGHNT, CDR2 YYREEE (reference sequence). V was cut by 0 bases and J by 0 bases, with 12 bases left in between. CDR3 length: 16 amino acids. The CDR3 coding sequence is TGTGCCAGCAGCTTGGGGGGCGGAACGACTAACTATGGCTACACCTTC. Translating it yields CASSLGGGTTNYGYTF. Full variable domain (missing parts from reference TRBV5-4 and TRBJ1-2): ETGVTQSPTHLIKTRGQQVTLRCSSQSGHNTVSWYQQALGQGPQFIFQYYREEENGRGNFPPRFSGLQFPNYSSELNVNALELDDSALYLCASSLGGGTTNYGYTFGSGTRLTVV.

The V and J genes are TRBV24-1 and TRBJ2-1; 9 bases are shared with TRBD2. V dropped 3 bases and J dropped 5; count of bases not matched to a gene: 7. The CDR3 has 16 residues. CDR1 KGHDR and CDR2 SFDVKD come from the germline V gene. CDR3 nucleotides: TGTGCCACCAGTGATCCCAGCGGGAGGCGTCACAATGAGCAGTTCTTC. Its protein product is CATSDPSGRRHNEQFF.

The V and J genes are TRBV2 and TRBJ1-4, with 7 bases matching TRBD1. Per the germline V gene, CDR1 is SNHLY and CDR2 is FYNNEI. This CDR3 is built from 15 residues. J was trimmed by 6 bases and V by 5 bases; bases with no gene match: 9. CDR3 coding DNA: TGTGCCAGCAGTACCCAGGACAGGTTTTATGAAAAACTGTTTTTT. Its protein is CASSTQDRFYEKLFF.

V is TRBV10-3 and J is TRBJ2-1; 7 bases map to TRBD1. Unmatched junction bases numbered 5, after V lost 1 base and J lost 2 bases. The CDR3 has 16 residues. The germline V gene encodes CDR1 ENHRY and CDR2 SYGVKD. The DNA for the CDR3 is TGTGCCATCAGTGAGTTCGAAGGGACAGCCTACAATGAGCAGTTCTTC. It specifies CAISEFEGTAYNEQFF.

There are a few counts of this clone. The chain employs TRBV2 and TRBJ2-1; TRBD2 might be the D (6 bases). The length of the CDR3 is 18 residues. CDR1 is SNHLY, CDR2 FYNNEI, per germline. Trimming left V 6 bases short and J 1 base short, with 22 bases between. CDR3 protein: CASRRGLLPSDSYNEQFF. Written as DNA, the CDR3 is TGTGCCAGCAGAAGGGGACTTCTCCCTTCAGATTCCTACAATGAGCAGTTCTTC.

The chain carries TRBV18 and TRBJ1-6; 9 nucleotides line up with TRBD1. CDR1 and CDR2 from the germline V gene are KGHSH and LQKENI. The J segment lost 7 bases and the V segment lost 5 bases, leaving 9 bases of the junction unmatched. The CDR3 runs 16 residues. The DNA of the CDR3 is TGTGCCAGCTCAGGGGACAGGGCGAACCGGAATTCACCCCTCCACTTT. This sequence encodes CASSGDRANRNSPLHF.

This clone has just one count. This sample includes further DNA sequences coding for the same CDR3. V and J are TRBV3-1 (or the pseudogene TRBV3-2) and TRBJ2-7; perhaps TRBD2 as D (6 bases). The ends were cut back, 1 base at V and 0 bases at J, with 10 bases in the middle. This CDR3 has 15 residues. The germline CDR1 and CDR2 sequences are LGHDT and YNNKEL (reference sequence). The CDR3 nucleotides are TGTGCCAGCAGCCAAGGTGGGACTGGCTCCTACGAGCAGTACTTC. It codes for CASSQGGTGSYEQYF.

This sequence joins TRBV7-2 and TRBJ1-6; unclear D gene. The CDR3 extends over 13 amino acids. Germline CDR1 is SGHTA and CDR2 is FQGNSA. Deletions cut 1 base from V and 10 bases from J, with 8 bases between. The CDR3 DNA is TGTGCCAGCAGCTTAGGAAAGGAGTCACCCCTCCACTTT. Protein product: CASSLGKESPLHF. Combining the CDR3 with reference TRBV7-2 and TRBJ1-6 gives the whole variable domain GAGVSQSPSNKVTEKGKDVELRCDPISGHTALYWYRQSLGQGLEFLIYFQGNSAPDKSGLPSDRFSAERTGGSVSTLTIQRTQQEDSAVYLCASSLGKESPLHFGNGTRLTVT.

This clone was seen a handful of times. The same CDR3 also results from other DNA sequences found in this sample. The rearrangement uses TRBV6-1 and TRBJ1-1; D might be TRBD1 (5 bases). The length of the CDR3 is 15 residues. Trimming took 1 base from V and 1 from J, leaving 10 bases between them. In germline, CDR1 is MNHNS, CDR2 SASEGT. CDR3 protein: CASSEVRGRNTEAFF. In DNA, the CDR3 is TGTGCCAGCAGTGAAGTTAGGGGCCGGAACACTGAAGCTTTCTTT.